The clone carrying this T cell receptor beta chain was observed at least ten times. No antigen is known for it. Graves' hyperthyroidism was deemed stable absent ophthalmopathy progression within 18 months. Criteria for exclusion of patients were uncontrolled infection, other autoimmune disease, pregnancy or lactation. Thyroid ultrasound, orbital computed tomography, clinical symptoms, and serum thyroxine and TRAb underpinned diagnoses. The data originate from a study of T cells in Graves' hyperthyroidism and ophthalmopathy. Study-wide points: Most thyroid clonotypes that were expanded above 0.001 also turned up in blood.

The germline gives CDR1 SGHVS, CDR2 FNYEAQ. Trimming cost V 9 bases and J 2 bases; bases outside gene matches: 13. This CDR3 contains 16 residues. Amplified regions were TCR beta CDR3 sequences from RNA transcripts. When the TCR CDR3 underwent first-round RT-PCR, the HTBI primer set was used. Using its own MiXCR run on the multiplex PCR reads, TCRdb lists one record per CDR3 protein. The sample has fewer than 600,000 distinct CDR3 sequences, approximately 15% seen once; the top ten hold around 17%. The origin of this receptor is a woman under 30 with Graves' hyperthyroidism. What was sequenced was blood. This chain joins TRBV7-6 and TRBJ2-1; TRBD2 matches 7 bases. CDR3 DNA: TGTGCCAGTCCCCCCTGCGGGACTACCCCCTACAATGAGCAGTTCTTC. Amino acid sequence: CASPPCGTTPYNEQFF.